Each of the 19 T cell receptor beta chains below was sequenced from the same sample in a study of blood T cell repertoires in COVID-19. Some clones are missing from TCRdb's copy, which holds only in-frame ones; the method was immunoSEQ multiplex PCR. This table holds about 120,000 clones, around 91% found once. What was sequenced was peripheral blood. These receptors originate from a man aged 65-85 years with active or convalescent COVID-19.

This clone has just one count. In nucleotides, the CDR3 is TGTGCCAGCAGCTTGGCCGGACAGGGCAAAAACATTCAGTACTTC. The encoded protein is CASSLAGQGKNIQYF. The chain uses TRBV5-6 and TRBJ2-4; 8 nucleotides match TRBD1. With 0 bases clipped from V and 3 bases from J, the junction kept 2 bases outside the gene matches. The CDR3 spans 15 residues. The germline V gene has CDR1 SGHDT and CDR2 YYEEEE.

The chain recombines TRBV6-1 with TRBJ1-4; D is unclear. CDR1 is MNHNS and CDR2 is SASEGT in the germline V gene. The CDR3 is 16 amino acids. V was shortened by 4 bases and J by 8 bases, with 20 bases between the two germline ends. This chain's CDR3 is CASSAPGEGLGEKLFF. The CDR3 bases are TGTGCCAGCAGTGCACCCGGGGAGGGATTGGGGGAAAAACTGTTTTTT.

This rearrangement joins TRBV10-3 to TRBJ2-1; 7 bases align to TRBD1. Per germline, CDR1 ENHRY and CDR2 SYGVKD. This CDR3 has 12 amino acids. V shed 11 bases, J shed 10 bases, and the junction held 11 bases outside the gene matches. This CDR3 is CAARTGVEEQFF. Written as DNA, the CDR3 is TGTGCCGCCCGTACAGGGGTAGAAGAGCAGTTCTTC.

This chain connects TRBV3-1 (or the pseudogene TRBV3-2) to TRBJ1-6, with 9 nucleotides matching TRBD1. The V segment lost 3 bases and the J segment 10 bases; nucleotides outside the gene matches: 7. The CDR3 loop spans 15 amino acids. Germline V gene data show CDR1 as LGHDT and CDR2 as YNNKEL (reference sequence). CDR3 bases: TGTGCCAGCAGCCACCGGGACAGGGAAGGGTCACCCCTCCACTTT. This translates into CASSHRDREGSPLHF.

This clone showed up just a few times. The chain has TRBV7-2 and TRBJ1-2; D is uncertain. The CDR3 is made up of 15 amino acids. CDR1 is SGHTA and CDR2 is FQGNSA in the germline V gene. V lost 5 bases and J 4 bases, leaving 17 bases between the germline ends. CDR3 residues: CASSPRNVVSYGYTF. The CDR3 DNA reads as TGTGCCAGCAGCCCACGAAACGTTGTGAGCTATGGCTACACCTTC.

The rearrangement uses TRBV6-2 or TRBV6-3 and TRBJ2-7; D may be TRBD2 (5 bases). V lost 6 bases and J lost 0, with 12 bases in between. This CDR3 has 14 residues. Germline-derived CDR1 and CDR2 are MNHEY and SVGEGT. CDR3 sequence: CASSNSVYSYEQYF. The CDR3 DNA reads as TGTGCCAGCAGCAATAGCGTATACTCCTACGAGCAGTACTTC.

This chain connects TRBV7-8 to TRBJ2-1; 7 nucleotides match TRBD2. CDR3 size: 16 residues. The V gene's germline CDR1 is SGHVS and CDR2 FQNEAQ. V was clipped by 5 bases and J by 6 bases; unmatched bases: 13. CDR3 sequence reads: CASSPRDLGGINEQFF. For the CDR3, the DNA is TGTGCCAGCAGCCCCAGAGATTTGGGGGGGATCAATGAGCAGTTCTTC.

The chain has TRBV5-1 and TRBJ2-2; TRBD1 matches at 7 bases. CDR1 and CDR2 from the germline V gene are SGHRS and YFSETQ. The CDR3 contains 15 residues. V shed 0 bases, J shed 1 base, and the junction held 0 bases outside the gene matches. The DNA for the CDR3 is TGCGCCAGCAGCTTGGGGGACAGGAACACCGGGGAGCTGTTTTTT. It yields the protein CASSLGDRNTGELFF. Looking up the rest from reference TRBV5-1 and TRBJ2-2 gives the full variable domain: KAGVTQTPRYLIKTRGQQVTLSCSPISGHRSVSWYQQTPGQGLQFLFEYFSETQRNKGNFPGRFSGRQFSNSRSEMNVSTLELGDSALYLCASSLGDRNTGELFFGEGSRLTVL.

This chain links TRBV10-2 with TRBJ2-5; 7 nucleotides match TRBD1. The germline CDR1 and CDR2 sequences are WSHSY and SAAADI. The CDR3 is 14 amino acids. Trimming cost V 3 bases and J 2 bases; bases outside gene matches: 3. CDR3 DNA sequence: TGCGCCAGCAGTGACCCACAGGGGCAAGAGACCCAGTACTTC. Translating gives CASSDPQGQETQYF.

This chain connects TRBV5-1 to TRBJ1-6, with 9 nucleotides matching TRBD1. The CDR3 has 15 amino acids. Germline V gene lookup returns CDR1 SGHRS and CDR2 YFSETQ. V shed 4 bases, J shed 10 bases, and the junction held 9 bases outside the gene matches. The CDR3 DNA reads as TGCGCCAGCAGCGTGGACAGGGGCCCCTCGTCACCCCTCCACTTT. It specifies CASSVDRGPSSPLHF.

V gene TRBV7-6 combines with J gene TRBJ2-1, with 9 bases lining up with TRBD2. Losses at the gene ends were 1 base for V and 2 bases for J; bases not matched to a gene: 0. CDR1 SGHVS and CDR2 FNYEAQ come from the germline V gene. The CDR3 is 15 residues long. In nucleotides, the CDR3 is TGTGCCAGCAGCTTAGTAGCGGGGGCCTACAATGAGCAGTTCTTC. Translation gives CASSLVAGAYNEQFF.

The rearrangement joins TRBV18 to TRBJ2-7, with a tentative D call TRBD2 (7 bases). This CDR3 spans 15 amino acids. Per the germline V gene, CDR1 is KGHSH and CDR2 is LQKENI. Between the trimmed V and J ends, which lost 2 bases and 6 bases, there was a span of 17 bases. The CDR3 loop reads CASSPLSGGASEQYF. Written as DNA, the CDR3 is TGTGCCAGCTCACCATTATCTGGGGGGGCAAGCGAGCAGTACTTC.

The J gene is TRBJ1-2, the V gene TRBV5-1; D unresolved. This CDR3 contains 14 residues. The germline V gene encodes CDR1 SGHRS and CDR2 YFSETQ. Trimming removed 0 bases from V and 2 bases from J, with 8 bases in between. The CDR3 protein is CASSLESKNYGYTF. CDR3 DNA sequence: TGCGCCAGCAGCTTGGAATCAAAAAACTATGGCTACACCTTC.

The V and J genes are TRBV19 and TRBJ1-4; TRBD1 agrees at 10 bases. This CDR3 region has 15 residues. Germline V gene data show CDR1 as LNHDA and CDR2 as SQIVND (reference sequence). Trimming cost V 2 bases and J 8 bases; bases outside gene matches: 5. CDR3 loop: CASSITTGGAEKLFF. In nucleotides, the CDR3 is TGTGCCAGTAGTATAACGACAGGGGGCGCGGAAAAACTGTTTTTT.

The chain links TRBV30 to TRBJ1-1; 10 bases match TRBD1. Germline V lookup: CDR1 GTSNPN, CDR2 SVGIG (reference sequence). V was pared by 3 bases and J by 5 bases, with 3 bases of the junction left unmatched. There are 13 residues in the CDR3. The chain's CDR3 is CAWSRTGGTEAFF. The CDR3 nucleotides read TGTGCCTGGAGCCGGACAGGGGGGACTGAAGCTTTCTTT.

The chain uses TRBV6-5 and TRBJ2-4; D may be TRBD2 (6 bases). The CDR3 runs 14 residues. The V end was cut by 0 bases, the J end by 9 bases, with 12 bases between. Germline CDR1 MNHEY, CDR2 SVGAGI. As DNA, the CDR3 is TGTGCCAGCAGTTACTCGGGGGGAGGCGGCATTCAGTACTTC. Its translation: CASSYSGGGGIQYF.

The CDR3 reads CASSFEGRETQYF. In DNA form, the CDR3 reads TGTGCCAGCAGCTTTGAGGGTCGGGAGACCCAGTACTTC. The chain recombines TRBV5-5 with TRBJ2-5, with D possibly being TRBD2 (5 bases). This CDR3 is 13 amino acids long. V was pared by 2 bases and J by 5 bases, with 10 bases between. Per germline, CDR1 SGHKS and CDR2 YYEKEE (reference sequence).

This clone occurred a few times. This rearrangement joins TRBV24-1 to TRBJ1-5; no clear D. The V end lost 1 base, the J end lost 6 bases, and 6 bases lay between the germline ends. CDR1 and CDR2 (germline): KGHDR, SFDVKD. The CDR3 extends over 13 amino acids. The CDR3 spells CATSDFDTQPQHF. In nucleotides, the CDR3 is TGTGCCACCAGTGATTTTGACACTCAGCCCCAGCATTTT.

This sequence joins TRBV15 and TRBJ2-5; 11 bases are shared with TRBD2. Looked up from germline, CDR1 is LNHNV and CDR2 is YYDKDF (reference sequence). The V segment lost 3 bases and the J segment 5 bases; nucleotides outside the gene matches: 8. The CDR3 contains 16 residues. CDR3 sequence reads: CATSSLTSGRRETQYF. The CDR3 DNA reads as TGTGCCACCAGCAGCCTTACTAGCGGGAGAAGGGAGACCCAGTACTTC.